This T cell receptor beta chain was identified during a study of blood T cell repertoires in COVID-19. Looking at the study overall: The study drew acute and convalescent COVID-19 samples from the United States, Italy and Spain. T cells, B-cell-depleted T cells, or PBMCs provided the cDNA or gDNA that served as material.

In the authors' methods: From reference gene primer amplification, estimates of nucleated cell counts were derived. Produced via immunoSEQ multiplex PCR; TCRdb's table is partial and in-frame only. The V and J calls and clone size were taken over from that table, and D and trimming were inferred from the DNA. This sample has tens of thousands of clones, with 82% found just once. The germline V gene encodes CDR1 WSHSY and CDR2 SAAADI. V lost 9 bases, J lost 8 bases, and 17 bases lay in between. The CDR3 is made up of 13 amino acids. This clone was seen once. The sequencing sample was made of peripheral blood. The clonotype comes from a woman aged 80 or over with acute or convalescent COVID-19. The rearrangement links TRBV10-2 to TRBJ2-1; D perhaps matches TRBD2 (6 bases). DNA of the CDR3: TGCGCCAGTCGGCCTGCGGGGAGCGATGAGCAGTTCTTC. It translates to CASRPAGSDEQFF.